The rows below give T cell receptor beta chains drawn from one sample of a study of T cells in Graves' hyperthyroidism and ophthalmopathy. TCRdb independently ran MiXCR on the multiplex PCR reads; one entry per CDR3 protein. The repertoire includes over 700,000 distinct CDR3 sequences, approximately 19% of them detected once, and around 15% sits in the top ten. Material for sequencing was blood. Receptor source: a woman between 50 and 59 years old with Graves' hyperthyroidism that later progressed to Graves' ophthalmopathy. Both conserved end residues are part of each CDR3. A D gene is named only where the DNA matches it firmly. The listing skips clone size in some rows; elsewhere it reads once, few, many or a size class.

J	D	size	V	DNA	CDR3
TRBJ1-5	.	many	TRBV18	TGTGCCAGCTCACCACAGAGAACAGGGAGAGGAACCAATCAGCCCCAGCATTTT	CASSPQRTGRGTNQPQHF
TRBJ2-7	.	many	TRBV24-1	TGTGCCACTGAGGGGCCGGGAGCCTACGAGCAGTACTTC	CATEGPGAYEQYF
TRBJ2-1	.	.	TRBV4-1	TGCGCCAGCAGCCAGGCGGACAGCCTATCCTACAATGAGCAGTTCTTC	CASSQADSLSYNEQFF
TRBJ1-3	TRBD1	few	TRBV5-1	TGCGCCAGCAGCTTACAACCAGGGACAGACTCTGGAAACACCATATATTTT	CASSLQPGTDSGNTIYF
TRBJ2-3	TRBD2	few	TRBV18	TGTGCCAGCTCACCAAACCCTAGCGGGGCTTCCACAGATACGCAGTATTTT	CASSPNPSGASTDTQYF
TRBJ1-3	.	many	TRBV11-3	TGTGCCAGCAGCTTAGCAGGGGACGGAAACACCATATATTTT	CASSLAGDGNTIYF
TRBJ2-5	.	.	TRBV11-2	TGTGCCAGCAGCTTCAACAGGGCGCGGGAGACCCAGTACTTC	CASSFNRARETQYF
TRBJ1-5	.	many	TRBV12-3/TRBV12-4	TGTGCCAGCAGCCTCGAAAGAGTTAGCAATCAGCCCCAGCATTTT	CASSLERVSNQPQHF
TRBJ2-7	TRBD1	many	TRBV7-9	TGTGCCAGCAGCTTAGAAGGGACAGGCTACGAGCAGTACTTC	CASSLEGTGYEQYF
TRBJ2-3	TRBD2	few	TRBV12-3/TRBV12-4	TGTGCCAGCAGGACTAGCGGGGGGGCTTCAGATACGCAGTATTTT	CASRTSGGASDTQYF
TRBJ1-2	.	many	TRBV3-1	TGTGCCAGCAGCCAAGAGCCGGTTCTCTATGGCTACACCTTC	CASSQEPVLYGYTF
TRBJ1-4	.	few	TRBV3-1	TGTGCCAGCAGCCCAAGAACAACTAATGAAAAACTGCTTTTT	CASSPRTTNEKLLF
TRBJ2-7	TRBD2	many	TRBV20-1	TGCAGTGCCTCTTGGCTAGCGGGGGGTTTGGGATACGAGCAGTACTTC	CSASWLAGGLGYEQYF
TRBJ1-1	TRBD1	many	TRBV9	TGTGCCAGCAGCGCGGCGGGACAGGGGGCGTGGACTGAAGCTTTCTTT	CASSAAGQGAWTEAFF
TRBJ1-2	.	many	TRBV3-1	TGTGCCAGCTCACGGGACAAGAACTATGGCTACACCTTC	CASSRDKNYGYTF
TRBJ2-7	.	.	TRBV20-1	TGCAGTGCGGCCCTCGGGGGGCACGAGCAGTACTTC	CSAALGGHEQYF
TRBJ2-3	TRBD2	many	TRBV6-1	TGTGCCAGCAGACTGCAAGCGGGAAGCACAGATACGCAGTATTTT	CASRLQAGSTDTQYF
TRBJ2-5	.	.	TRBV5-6	TGTGCCAGCGGGGAGGCGGCATGGAAAGAGACCCAGTACTTC	CASGEAAWKETQYF
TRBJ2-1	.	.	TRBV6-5	TGTGCCAGCAGTTACTCGTTGACAGTGCCTTTGGAGCAGTTCTTC	CASSYSLTVPLEQFF
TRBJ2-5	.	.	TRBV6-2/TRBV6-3	TGTGCCAGCAATCCTCTCGGGGAGACCCAGTACTTC	CASNPLGETQYF
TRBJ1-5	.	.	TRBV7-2	TGTGCCAGCAGCTTAGAGAGGGCGCCCCATCAGCCCCAGCATTTT	CASSLERAPHQPQHF
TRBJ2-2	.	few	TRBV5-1	TGCGCCAGCAATAGGATTTCAGGCACCGGGGAGCTGTTTTTT	CASNRISGTGELFF
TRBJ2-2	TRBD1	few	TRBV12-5	TGTGCTAGTGGTTTGGAGGACAGGGTTGGGACCGGGGAGCTGTTTTTT	CASGLEDRVGTGELFF
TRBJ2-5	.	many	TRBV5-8	TGTGCCAGCAGATATAAGGAGCAAGAGACCCAGTACTTC	CASRYKEQETQYF
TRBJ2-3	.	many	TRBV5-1	TGCGCCAGCAGCTTGGCCAGCTCCTCTCCAGATACGCAGTATTTT	CASSLASSSPDTQYF
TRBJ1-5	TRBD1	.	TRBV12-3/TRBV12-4	TGTGCCAGCAGTTACCGAGGACAGGCGTGGAATCAGCCCCAGCATTTT	CASSYRGQAWNQPQHF
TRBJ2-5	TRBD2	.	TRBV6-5	TGTGCCATTAGGAGAGCGGGGGGCTTCCAAGAGACCCAGTACTTC	CAIRRAGGFQETQYF
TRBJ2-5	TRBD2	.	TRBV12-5	TGTGCTAGTGGTCACGGACGGGGAGGGGAGACCCAGTACTTC	CASGHGRGGETQYF
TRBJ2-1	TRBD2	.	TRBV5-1	TGCGCCAGCAGCCCGACAGGGACTAGCTCCTATTCCAATGAGCAGTTCTTC	CASSPTGTSSYSNEQFF
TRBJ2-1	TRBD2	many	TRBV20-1	TGCAGTGCCGAGAGGGAGGGGAATGAGCAGTTCTTC	CSAEREGNEQFF
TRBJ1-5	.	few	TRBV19	TGTGCCAGTAGTATGAGGCCGGAGGGCAATCAGCCCCAGCATTTT	CASSMRPEGNQPQHF
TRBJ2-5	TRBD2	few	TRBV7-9	TGTGCCAGCAGCTTAGGGGCTAGCGGGGCCCAAGAGACCCAGTACTTC	CASSLGASGAQETQYF
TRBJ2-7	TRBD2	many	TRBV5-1	TGCGCCAGCAGCTTGATAGCGGGGGGCCGAGGGGAGCAGTACTTC	CASSLIAGGRGEQYF
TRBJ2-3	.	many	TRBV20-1	TGCAGTGCTAGACCTCCACACGGAGGCACAGATACGCAGTATTTT	CSARPPHGGTDTQYF
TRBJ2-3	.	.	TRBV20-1	TGCAGTGCTAGAACCTTTTCGGGCGGGTTCCCTTACACAGATACGCAGTATTTT	CSARTFSGGFPYTDTQYF